This entry lists 24 T cell receptor beta chains sequenced from one sample in a study of PD-1 blockade in mismatch repair-deficient tumors. The repertoire was sequenced with immunoSEQ multiplex PCR; TCRdb's copy has only in-frame clones and lacks some. The repertoire holds fewer than 50,000 clones, with around 79% as singletons. The starting material was peripheral blood, obtained 4 weeks after starting pembrolizumab. The receptors were sampled from an adult with mismatch repair-deficient cancer.

The genes are TRBV6-1 and TRBJ1-5; 7 bases map to TRBD1. This CDR3 has 14 residues. Germline V gene sequence: CDR1 MNHNS, CDR2 SASEGT. Germline trimming cut 3 bases from V and 6 bases from J; bases unmatched to any gene: 5. Here the CDR3 reads CASSEGTESQPQHF. CDR3 nucleotides: TGTGCCAGCAGTGAGGGGACAGAGAGTCAGCCCCAGCATTTT.

This clone has only one observation. The rearrangement uses TRBV19 and TRBJ2-3; 7 bases are shared with TRBD2. V lost 0 bases and J lost 3; bases outside the gene matches: 3. CDR1 is LNHDA, CDR2 SQIVND, per germline (reference sequence). The CDR3 totals 15 residues. This CDR3 is CASSIDPGGTDTQYF. For the CDR3, the DNA is TGTGCCAGTAGTATAGACCCGGGAGGTACAGATACGCAGTATTTT.

This chain uses TRBV19 with TRBJ1-5, with a weak D call TRBD1 (6 bases). The germline V gene encodes CDR1 LNHDA and CDR2 SQIVND (reference sequence). This CDR3 contains 18 residues. Trimming pared 7 bases from V and 2 bases from J, leaving 24 bases between. The CDR3 spells CASKTEGGGLIRNQPQHF. The DNA of the CDR3 is TGTGCCAGTAAGACCGAAGGGGGAGGTCTTATTCGCAATCAGCCCCAGCATTTT.

V and J are TRBV6-1 and TRBJ2-6; D unclear. There are 18 residues in the CDR3. V gave up 1 base and J gave up 8 bases, with 21 bases separating them. The V gene's germline CDR1 is MNHNS and CDR2 SASEGT. DNA for the CDR3: TGTGCCAGCAGTGAAGAATTTCTCGGGCTGTTCAGAACCAACGTCCTGACTTTC. The encoded protein is CASSEEFLGLFRTNVLTF.

V is TRBV14 and J is TRBJ1-3, with 8 bases aligning to TRBD1. This CDR3 region has 16 residues. J gave up 0 bases and V 3 bases, and 4 bases lay outside the gene matches. The germline V gene has CDR1 SGHDN and CDR2 FVKESK. The CDR3 loop reads CASSQTGVTSGNTIYF. DNA for the CDR3: TGTGCCAGCAGCCAGACAGGGGTTACCTCTGGAAACACCATATATTTT.

V gene TRBV7-3 combines with J gene TRBJ1-1; 9 nucleotides match TRBD1. The CDR3 runs 15 residues. The V and J ends lost 3 bases and 1 base, in that order; junction bases with no gene match: 3. Germline assignment: CDR1 SGHTA and CDR2 FQGTGA. The CDR3 sequence is CASSFTGGENTEAFF. CDR3 nucleotides: TGTGCCAGCAGCTTTACAGGGGGCGAGAACACTGAAGCTTTCTTT. The complete variable domain, with remaining parts taken from reference TRBV7-3 and TRBJ1-1, reads GAGVSQTPSNKVTEKGKYVELRCDPISGHTALYWYRQSLGQGPEFLIYFQGTGAADDSGLPNDRFFAVRPEGSVSTLKIQRTERGDSAVYLCASSFTGGENTEAFFGQGTRLTVV.

This chain connects TRBV6-6 to TRBJ1-5; no firm D call. The CDR3 is 13 residues long. V gave up 0 bases and J gave up 5 bases, with 5 bases separating them. Germline V gives CDR1 MNHNY, CDR2 SVGAGI (reference sequence). The CDR3 nucleotides read TGTGCCAGCAGTTACTCCGGGCATCAGCCCCAGCATTTT. It specifies CASSYSGHQPQHF.

This chain joins TRBV27 and TRBJ2-4; the D call may be TRBD1 or TRBD2 (5 bases each). Trimming took 4 bases from V and 2 from J, leaving 15 bases between them. Germline values: CDR1 MNHEY, CDR2 SMNVEV (reference sequence). The CDR3 contains 16 residues. Written as DNA, the CDR3 is TGTGCCAGCAGTTCCCTAGCAGAGGACACCAAAAACATTCAGTACTTC. It yields the protein CASSSLAEDTKNIQYF.

This clone has just a few counts. The chain uses TRBV15 and TRBJ2-7; either TRBD1 or TRBD2 may fit D (5 bases each). The CDR3 loop spans 15 amino acids. The V gene's germline CDR1 is LNHNV and CDR2 YYDKDF (reference sequence). Trimming left V 2 bases short and J 6 bases short, with 17 bases between. The CDR3: CATSRLQGPTSEQYF. DNA for the CDR3: TGTGCCACCAGCAGATTGCAGGGTCCTACTAGCGAGCAGTACTTC. The entire variable domain, with the rest obtained from reference TRBV15 and TRBJ2-7, is as follows: DAMVIQNPRYQVTQFGKPVTLSCSQTLNHNVMYWYQQKSSQAPKLLFHYYDKDFNNEADTPDNFQSRRPNTSFCFLDIRSPGLGDTAMYLCATSRLQGPTSEQYFGPGTRLTVT.

This rearrangement joins TRBV28 to TRBJ2-3; the match to TRBD2 covers 8 bases. V lost 2 bases to trimming and J lost 2 bases; unmatched junction nucleotides: 3. Germline V CDR1 and CDR2: MDHEN, SYDVKM. The CDR3 loop spans 15 amino acids. The CDR3 here is CASSLASGYTDTQYF. CDR3 nucleotides: TGTGCCAGCAGTTTAGCTAGCGGGTACACAGATACGCAGTATTTT.

The chain recombines TRBV11-1 with TRBJ2-7; possible D gene TRBD2, 5 bases. CDR1 is SGHAT and CDR2 is FQDESV in the germline V gene (reference sequence). V lost 5 bases, J lost 3 bases, and 20 bases lay in between. The CDR3 spans 16 residues. CDR3 amino acids: CASSLRGSLRSYEQYF. The CDR3 region has the DNA TGTGCCAGCAGCCTACGCGGGTCTCTTAGGAGCTACGAGCAGTACTTC.

The chain is built from TRBV6-6 and TRBJ1-1, with D unclear. This CDR3 spans 15 amino acids. CDR1 and CDR2 (germline): MNHNY, SVGAGI (reference sequence). Between the trimmed V and J ends, which lost 0 bases and 0 bases, there was a span of 8 bases. The CDR3 loop reads CASSYSHDMNTEAFF. For the CDR3, the DNA is TGTGCCAGCAGTTACTCGCATGACATGAACACTGAAGCTTTCTTT.

The gene calls are TRBV11-3 and TRBJ2-3; 11 nucleotides line up with TRBD2. Germline V gene sequence: CDR1 SGHNT, CDR2 YENEEA. The CDR3 sequence is 15 residues long. After removal of 5 bases from V and 3 bases from J, the junction contained 4 bases not matched to a gene. CDR3 region: CASSPSGRSTDTQYF. For the CDR3, the DNA is TGTGCCAGCAGCCCTAGCGGGAGGTCGACAGATACGCAGTATTTT.

The V and J genes are TRBV11-2 and TRBJ2-1, with TRBD2 identical over 11 bases. The CDR3 covers 13 residues. Germline V lookup: CDR1 SGHAT, CDR2 FQNNGV. Trimming cost V 5 bases and J 13 bases; bases outside gene matches: 7. The CDR3 coding sequence is TGTGCCAGCAGCGGGACTAGCGGTGGGGGACAGTTCTTC. It translates to CASSGTSGGGQFF.

The gene calls are TRBV4-1 and TRBJ2-7; weak D call: TRBD1 (6 bases). This CDR3 contains 13 residues. The V gene's germline CDR1 is MGHRA and CDR2 YSYEKL. V shed 4 bases and J shed 2 bases, with 9 bases lying between them. Here the CDR3 reads CASSRTEPYEQYF. CDR3 nucleotides: TGCGCCAGCAGCCGGACAGAGCCCTACGAGCAGTACTTC.

CDR3 in amino acids: CASSPRGGSNQPQHF. CDR3 sequence (DNA): TGTGCCAGCAGTCCGAGGGGGGGTAGCAATCAGCCCCAGCATTTT. The chain uses TRBV6-1 and TRBJ1-5, with a weak D call TRBD1 (6 bases). CDR1 is MNHNS, CDR2 SASEGT, per germline. Trimming shortened V by 5 bases and J by 0 bases, and 11 bases separated the two germline ends. There are 15 residues in the CDR3.

The rearrangement joins TRBV9 to TRBJ2-1; D not certain. Germline V gene data show CDR1 as SGDLS and CDR2 as YYNGEE. This CDR3 region has 10 residues. V lost 10 bases to trimming and J lost 6 bases, with 8 bases between them. Written as DNA, the CDR3 is TGTGCCGGAAGACCCAATGAGCAGTTCTTC. Amino acids: CAGRPNEQFF.

This clone was counted only a few times. V gene TRBV19 combines with J gene TRBJ1-5; no firm D call. CDR1 is LNHDA, CDR2 SQIVND, per germline (reference sequence). Between the trimmed V and J ends, which lost 0 bases and 3 bases, there was a span of 9 bases. The CDR3 consists of 15 residues. The CDR3 sequence: CASSIEAGYNQPQHF. CDR3 bases: TGTGCCAGTAGTATAGAGGCGGGGTACAATCAGCCCCAGCATTTT.

The chain carries TRBV19 and TRBJ1-1, with 7 bases fitting TRBD1. Trimming took 6 bases from V and 4 from J; bases not matched to a gene: 5. Germline loops: CDR1 LNHDA, CDR2 SQIVND (reference sequence). The CDR3 is 13 amino acids. CDR3 DNA: TGTGCCAGTAGCGAGACAGGGAGCACTGAAGCTTTCTTT. Its translation is CASSETGSTEAFF.

The rearrangement links TRBV5-4 to TRBJ1-2, with unresolved D. The V end lost 0 bases, the J end lost 2 bases, and 17 bases lay between the germline ends. The CDR3 runs 17 residues. CDR1 is SGHNT, CDR2 YYREEE, per germline (reference sequence). The CDR3 here is CASSLGVLQARNYGYTF. Written as DNA, the CDR3 is TGTGCCAGCAGCTTGGGGGTTCTGCAGGCCAGGAACTATGGCTACACCTTC.

V and J are TRBV2 and TRBJ1-1; 7 positions match TRBD1. Germline loops: CDR1 SNHLY, CDR2 FYNNEI. The CDR3 has 14 amino acids. Losses at the gene ends were 7 bases for V and 2 bases for J; bases not matched to a gene: 7. CDR3 region: CASNPTGSNTEAFF. In DNA, the CDR3 is TGTGCCAGCAATCCGACAGGGTCCAACACTGAAGCTTTCTTT.

Points on this clone: This may come from a read error, since a much larger clone is one base off. This chain connects TRBV2 to TRBJ2-5, with D possibly being TRBD2 (5 bases). Looked up from germline, CDR1 is SNHLY and CDR2 is FYNNEI. Deletions cut 8 bases from V and 5 bases from J, with 18 bases between. The CDR3 consists of 14 residues. The CDR3 reads CASGEKGRGETQYF. In DNA, the CDR3 is TGTGCCAGCGGGGAGAAGGGCAGAGGGGAGACCCAGTACTTC.

The genes are TRBV19 and TRBJ1-4; possible D gene TRBD1, 5 bases. V was pared by 4 bases and J by 13 bases, with 19 bases between. Germline V gives CDR1 LNHDA, CDR2 SQIVND (reference sequence). CDR3 size: 14 residues. This CDR3 is CASSRTLGADGLFF. As DNA, the CDR3 is TGTGCCAGTAGTAGGACTCTCGGGGCCGACGGACTGTTTTTT.

This clone showed up just a few times. The sample holds other DNA sequences that translate to the same CDR3. The rearrangement links TRBV6-4 to TRBJ2-3; TRBD2 agrees at 10 bases. This CDR3 contains 15 residues. The germline CDR1 and CDR2 sequences are MRHNA and SNTAGT. V gave up 0 bases and J gave up 4 bases; unmatched junction bases: 1. The CDR3, as DNA: TGTGCCAGCAGTGACTCAGCGGGAGGGCCAGATACGCAGTATTTT. Its protein product is CASSDSAGGPDTQYF.